This T cell receptor beta chain came from a study of blood T cell repertoires in COVID-19. The wider study: COVID-19 samples from acute and convalescent phases originated in the United States, Italy and Spain. T cells, B-cell-depleted T cells, or PBMCs supplied cDNA or gDNA.

Germline V gene lookup returns CDR1 SNHLY and CDR2 FYNNEI. Trimming pared 10 bases from V and 4 bases from J, leaving 11 bases between. The CDR3 is 12 amino acids. Profiling relied on immunoSEQ multiplex PCR, and the TCRdb table lists in-frame clones only, not all of them. The sample holds about 160,000 clones, approximately 88% seen once. The sample comprised peripheral blood. This receptor was obtained from a woman of 80 years or more with active or convalescent COVID-19. The chain has TRBV2 and TRBJ1-3, with D maybe TRBD1 (6 bases). CDR3 DNA: TGTGCCACCCAGGGGCAAGGAAACACCATATATTTT. Amino acids: CATQGQGNTIYF.